The 30 T cell receptor beta chains reported below all come from one sample, sequenced in a study of cytomegalovirus exposure and HLA in healthy donors. This table comes from immunoSEQ multiplex PCR, and its TCRdb copy is limited to in-frame clones, with some not included. The sample lists 95,000 to 150,000 clones, around 89% occurring once. What was sequenced was PBMCs. All receptors derive from a young woman in good health and CMV-seropositive.

In DNA form, the CDR3 reads TGTGCCTGGATTTATACCCGGGACAACCGTCCCTACGAGCAGTACTTC. Translated, it gives CAWIYTRDNRPYEQYF. V usage is TRBV30 and J usage is TRBJ2-7; D perhaps matches TRBD1 (6 bases). The V end was cut by 4 bases, the J end by 2 bases, with 21 bases between. The CDR3 extends over 16 amino acids. CDR1 and CDR2 from the germline V gene are GTSNPN and SVGIG (reference sequence).

This chain uses TRBV6-5 with TRBJ2-1, with TRBD2 as a possible D gene (5 bases). V was cut by 5 bases and J by 8 bases, with 16 bases left in between. Germline values: CDR1 MNHEY, CDR2 SVGAGI. This CDR3 is 14 amino acids long. The CDR3 region is CASSPATFGDEQFF. In nucleotides, the CDR3 is TGTGCCAGCAGTCCAGCCACTTTCGGGGATGAGCAGTTCTTC.

For the CDR3, the DNA is TGTGCCATCAGTGAGCGGGGGACTAGCGGGAGCCTCAATGAGCAGTTCTTC. The encoded protein is CAISERGTSGSLNEQFF. The V and J genes are TRBV10-3 and TRBJ2-1; 14 bases are shared with TRBD2. Germline V CDR1 and CDR2: ENHRY, SYGVKD. Losses at the gene ends were 2 bases for V and 6 bases for J; bases not matched to a gene: 6. CDR3 length: 17 residues.

The chain recombines TRBV11-2 with TRBJ1-3; TRBD1 matches at 7 bases. The V gene's germline CDR1 is SGHAT and CDR2 FQNNGV. After removal of 0 bases from V and 0 bases from J, the junction contained 2 bases not matched to a gene. The CDR3 contains 16 residues. DNA of the CDR3: TGTGCCAGCAGCTTAGAGGGACAGATCTCTGGAAACACCATATATTTT. Protein: CASSLEGQISGNTIYF.

This clone is a singleton in its sample. The chain has TRBV6-1 and TRBJ1-4, with 8 bases that match TRBD1. This CDR3 has 15 amino acids. J lost 8 bases, V lost 5 bases, and 10 bases had no gene match. The germline gives CDR1 MNHNS, CDR2 SASEGT. The CDR3 region is CASSKGQGDWEKLFF. CDR3 nucleotides: TGTGCCAGCAGTAAAGGACAGGGCGATTGGGAAAAACTGTTTTTT.

Comment on this clone: The junction shows a germline mismatch at one end, possibly a read error. Other DNA sequences in the same sample also yield this CDR3. V and J are TRBV30 and TRBJ1-1; no reliable D call. The CDR3 contains 11 residues. The V gene's germline CDR1 is GTSNPN and CDR2 SVGIG (reference sequence). CDR3 protein: CALTEYTEAFF. DNA for the CDR3: TGTGCCCTAACAGAATACACTGAAGCCTTCTTT.

CDR3 loop: CASSLVENQPQHF. CDR3 nucleotides: TGTGCCAGCAGCTTAGTCGAGAATCAGCCCCAGCATTTT. V and J are TRBV7-8 and TRBJ1-5, with D unclear. The germline gives CDR1 SGHVS, CDR2 FQNEAQ. CDR3 length equals 13 residues. The V end was cut by 1 base, the J end by 4 bases, with 5 bases between. Looking up the rest from reference TRBV7-8 and TRBJ1-5 gives the full variable domain: GAGVSQSPRYKVAKRGQDVALRCDPISGHVSLFWYQQALGQGPEFLTYFQNEAQLDKSGLPSDRFFAERPEGSVSTLKIQRTQQEDSAVYLCASSLVENQPQHFGDGTRLSIL.

The chain employs TRBV5-4 and TRBJ2-1, with 9 bases matching TRBD2. V was pared by 3 bases and J by 0 bases, with 4 bases of the junction left unmatched. Germline V gene sequence: CDR1 SGHNT, CDR2 YYREEE (reference sequence). The CDR3 spans 16 residues. This CDR3 reads CASSSAGGRSYNEQFF. CDR3 DNA: TGTGCCAGCAGCTCGGCGGGGGGGCGCTCCTACAATGAGCAGTTCTTC. The variable domain in full, completed from reference TRBV5-4 and TRBJ2-1, reads ETGVTQSPTHLIKTRGQQVTLRCSSQSGHNTVSWYQQALGQGPQFIFQYYREEENGRGNFPPRFSGLQFPNYSSELNVNALELDDSALYLCASSSAGGRSYNEQFFGPGTRLTVL.

This chain joins TRBV15 and TRBJ2-7, with TRBD2 as a possible D gene (7 bases). CDR1 and CDR2 (germline): LNHNV, YYDKDF (reference sequence). The CDR3 sequence is 14 residues long. V gave up 9 bases and J gave up 5 bases, with 20 bases separating them. The CDR3 loop is CATTPSAGDNEQYF. For the CDR3, the DNA is TGTGCCACAACTCCCTCGGCGGGGGACAACGAGCAGTACTTC.

The chain is built from TRBV4-3 and TRBJ1-2; no clear D gene. The V end was cut by 0 bases, the J end by 5 bases, with 7 bases between. CDR3 length equals 13 residues. Per germline, CDR1 LGHNA and CDR2 YSLEER. The CDR3 sequence is CASSQENRYGYTF. CDR3 in DNA: TGCGCCAGCAGCCAAGAGAACAGATATGGCTACACCTTC.

This chain links TRBV6-1 with TRBJ1-3; 8 nucleotides match TRBD1. CDR1 and CDR2 (germline): MNHNS, SASEGT. The ends lost 2 bases at V and 2 bases at J; junction bases unmatched: 2. The CDR3 consists of 15 residues. The CDR3 is CASSELGQAGNTIYF. The DNA for the CDR3 is TGTGCCAGCAGTGAATTGGGACAGGCTGGAAACACCATATATTTT.

This chain joins TRBV25-1 and TRBJ1-5, with 10 bases lining up with TRBD1. The CDR3 has 15 residues. Germline loops: CDR1 MGHDK, CDR2 SYGVNS. J gave up 7 bases and V 3 bases, and 6 bases lay outside the gene matches. The CDR3 nucleotides are TGTGCCAGCAGTGAGGGACAGGGGAGGGAGCAGCCCCAGCATTTT. As protein: CASSEGQGREQPQHF.

CDR3 nucleotide sequence: TGTGCCAGCAGCTTTGGACCGGGGATCACAGATACGCAGTATTTT. This sequence encodes CASSFGPGITDTQYF. The chain employs TRBV11-2 and TRBJ2-3, with D possibly TRBD2 on 5 matching bases. The CDR3 has 15 residues. Trimming removed 3 bases at V and 2 bases at J, with 12 bases between. The V gene's germline CDR1 is SGHAT and CDR2 FQNNGV. Together with reference TRBV11-2 and TRBJ2-3, the CDR3 gives the full variable domain: EAGVAQSPRYKIIEKRQSVAFWCNPISGHATLYWYQQILGQGPKLLIQFQNNGVVDDSQLPKDRFSAERLKGVDSTLKIQPAKLEDSAVYLCASSFGPGITDTQYFGPGTRLTVL.

V gene TRBV7-2 combines with J gene TRBJ1-5; tentatively, D is TRBD1 (6 bases). Germline V gene data show CDR1 as SGHTA and CDR2 as FQGNSA. The CDR3 has 14 amino acids. The V and J ends lost 3 bases and 3 bases respectively, with 9 bases between them. CDR3 loop: CASSFTGFNQPQHF. DNA of the CDR3: TGTGCCAGCAGCTTTACAGGGTTCAATCAGCCCCAGCATTTT.

The V call is TRBV29-1, the J call TRBJ1-2; 8 bases agree with TRBD1. With 7 bases clipped from V and 2 bases from J, the junction kept 3 bases outside the gene matches. This CDR3 comprises 12 residues. Germline V gene lookup returns CDR1 SQVTM and CDR2 ANQGSEA. CDR3 sequence reads: CSARTGNYGYTF. CDR3 DNA: TGCAGCGCCCGGACAGGGAACTATGGCTACACCTTC.

This rearrangement joins TRBV30 to TRBJ1-1; possible D gene TRBD1, 6 bases. CDR1 and CDR2 (germline): GTSNPN, SVGIG (reference sequence). Trimming took off 1 base at V and 3 bases at J, with 21 bases between the two ends. The CDR3 contains 17 residues. CDR3 region: CAWSAFRGGGAHTEAFF. CDR3 DNA sequence: TGTGCCTGGAGTGCCTTTAGAGGAGGGGGGGCTCACACTGAAGCTTTCTTT.

This chain links TRBV7-3 with TRBJ2-6; 8 bases agree with TRBD1. The CDR3 is 18 residues long. CDR1 is SGHTA, CDR2 FQGTGA, per germline. The V gene end was trimmed by 6 bases and the J gene end by 1 base; junction bases not matched to a gene: 11. CDR3 DNA sequence: TGTGCCAGCAGTTTTACCGGGACAGGTATTTCTGGGGCCAACGTCCTGACTTTC. It yields the protein CASSFTGTGISGANVLTF.

CDR3 sequence reads: CARSQNNSNQPQHF. CDR3 DNA: TGTGCCAGAAGCCAGAATAATAGCAATCAGCCCCAGCATTTT. The V and J genes are TRBV5-3 and TRBJ1-5; D is uncertain. TRBV5-3 is an ORF; its function is uncertain. Trimming cost V 4 bases and J 0 bases, with 8 bases left between them. The CDR3 totals 14 residues.

This chain joins TRBV9 and TRBJ2-1; D uncertain. The CDR3 is made up of 14 amino acids. Per the germline V gene, CDR1 is SGDLS and CDR2 is YYNGEE. The V end lost 0 bases, the J end lost 10 bases, and 14 bases lay between the germline ends. DNA for the CDR3: TGTGCCAGCAGCGTAGCCCCGACCGACGGGGAGCAGTTCTTC. Residues: CASSVAPTDGEQFF.

This clone was observed a single time. This rearrangement joins TRBV5-8 to TRBJ1-1; unclear D gene. The CDR3 runs to 14 residues. Germline CDR1 is SGHTS and CDR2 is YDEGEE. Trimming shortened V by 0 bases and J by 5 bases, and 11 bases separated the two germline ends. The CDR3 region is CASSLAGEGTEAFF. The CDR3 DNA reads as TGTGCCAGCAGCTTGGCCGGGGAGGGAACTGAAGCTTTCTTT.

The rearrangement uses TRBV30 and TRBJ2-7; the D is unclear. CDR1 and CDR2 from the germline V gene are GTSNPN and SVGIG (reference sequence). The CDR3 consists of 14 residues. V lost 2 bases, J lost 6 bases, and 17 bases lay in between. The CDR3 sequence: CAWSQSARNIEQYF. The CDR3 DNA reads as TGTGCCTGGAGTCAATCGGCCAGGAATATCGAGCAGTACTTC. Filled out from reference TRBV30 and TRBJ2-7, the complete variable domain reads SQTIHQWPATLVQPVGSPLSLECTVEGTSNPNLYWYRQAAGRGLQLLFYSVGIGQISSEVPQNLSASRPQDRQFILSSKKLLLSDSGFYLCAWSQSARNIEQYFGPGTRLTVT.

CDR3 amino acids: CSAAGGQGAYGYTF. In DNA form, the CDR3 reads TGCAGCGCCGCGGGGGGACAGGGGGCTTATGGCTACACCTTC. The genes are TRBV29-1 and TRBJ1-2; 12 bases line up with TRBD1. V trimming: 7 bases; J trimming: 5 bases; junction bases outside the gene matches: 8. The CDR3 is 14 residues long. Per germline, CDR1 SQVTM and CDR2 ANQGSEA. Complete variable domain (other parts from reference TRBV29-1 and TRBJ1-2): SAVISQKPSRDICQRGTSLTIQCQVDSQVTMMFWYRQQPGQSLTLIATANQGSEATYESGFVIDKFPISRPNLTFSTLTVSNMSPEDSSIYLCSAAGGQGAYGYTFGSGTRLTVV.

This chain joins TRBV4-1 and TRBJ2-3; no firm D call. Germline CDR1 reads MGHRA; CDR2 reads YSYEKL. With 4 bases removed from V and 0 bases from J, the gap between germline ends came to 8 bases. CDR3 length: 14 amino acids. The CDR3 protein is CASSLEPSTDTQYF. The CDR3 DNA sequence: TGCGCCAGCAGCCTGGAGCCTAGCACAGATACGCAGTATTTT.

The chain employs TRBV7-8 and TRBJ1-1, with TRBD1 matching 9 bases. J gave up 4 bases and V 3 bases, and 12 bases lay outside the gene matches. The germline CDR1 and CDR2 sequences are SGHVS and FQNEAQ. The CDR3 length is 17 residues. The CDR3 is CASSFLFEGQGTTEAFF. CDR3 in DNA: TGTGCCAGCAGCTTCCTCTTTGAGGGACAGGGCACCACTGAAGCTTTCTTT.

The rearrangement uses TRBV5-4 and TRBJ2-2, with D possibly TRBD1 on 5 matching bases. Germline V CDR1 and CDR2: SGHNT, YYREEE (reference sequence). CDR3 length: 14 residues. V was cut by 1 base and J by 3 bases, with 7 bases left in between. CDR3 DNA sequence: TGTGCCAGCAGCTTGCCCAGGGACACCGGGGAGCTGTTTTTT. It specifies CASSLPRDTGELFF.

The rearrangement uses TRBV15 and TRBJ2-1; tentative D call: TRBD1 (6 bases). The CDR3 is 14 residues long. Germline CDR1 is LNHNV and CDR2 is YYDKDF (reference sequence). Trimming shortened V by 4 bases and J by 5 bases, and 12 bases separated the two germline ends. CDR3 DNA: TGTGCCACCAGCACCCGAAGGACAGACAATGAGCAGTTCTTC. Encoded protein: CATSTRRTDNEQFF. Full variable domain (missing parts from reference TRBV15 and TRBJ2-1): DAMVIQNPRYQVTQFGKPVTLSCSQTLNHNVMYWYQQKSSQAPKLLFHYYDKDFNNEADTPDNFQSRRPNTSFCFLDIRSPGLGDTAMYLCATSTRRTDNEQFFGPGTRLTVL.

This clone was observed once. The V and J genes are TRBV11-3 and TRBJ2-1; D is uncertain. Per the germline V gene, CDR1 is SGHNT and CDR2 is YENEEA. The CDR3 is 16 amino acids. V shed 5 bases and J shed 3 bases, with 17 bases lying between them. The CDR3 loop is CASSTRSPGDYNEQFF. The CDR3 DNA reads TGTGCCAGCAGCACCCGGAGTCCTGGAGACTACAATGAGCAGTTCTTC.

The chain has TRBV5-4 and TRBJ1-1; D not certain. Germline values: CDR1 SGHNT, CDR2 YYREEE (reference sequence). The CDR3 spans 13 residues. The V end lost 2 bases, the J end lost 5 bases, and 10 bases lay between the germline ends. The CDR3 loop reads CASSLGGKTEAFF. For the CDR3, the DNA is TGTGCCAGCAGCTTAGGAGGGAAGACTGAAGCTTTCTTT.

This rearrangement joins TRBV13 to TRBJ1-2; possible D gene TRBD1, 5 bases. The germline V gene has CDR1 PRHDT and CDR2 FYEKMQ (reference sequence). The V end lost 0 bases, the J end lost 8 bases, and 13 bases lay between the germline ends. This CDR3 contains 14 residues. The CDR3 region is CASSLGGVGRGYTF. Here the CDR3 DNA reads TGTGCCAGCAGCTTAGGAGGGGTGGGGCGCGGCTACACCTTC.

The chain recombines TRBV11-3 with TRBJ1-1; D unresolved. CDR3 length: 15 residues. The germline V and J ends were trimmed by 1 base and 0 bases, with 9 bases remaining between them. CDR1 and CDR2 (germline): SGHNT, YENEEA. This CDR3 reads CASSLAGRMNTEAFF. The CDR3 region has the DNA TGTGCCAGCAGCTTAGCCGGTCGAATGAACACTGAAGCTTTCTTT.